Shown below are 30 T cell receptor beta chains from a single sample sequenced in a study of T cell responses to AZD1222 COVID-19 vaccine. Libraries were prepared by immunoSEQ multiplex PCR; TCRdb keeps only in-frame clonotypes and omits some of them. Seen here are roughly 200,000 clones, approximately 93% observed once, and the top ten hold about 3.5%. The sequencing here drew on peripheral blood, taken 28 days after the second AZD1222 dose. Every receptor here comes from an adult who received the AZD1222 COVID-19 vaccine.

The chain's CDR3 is CASSQGYSRPNSPLHF. As DNA, the CDR3 is TGTGCCAGCAGCCAAGGGTACTCCAGGCCCAATTCACCCCTCCACTTT. The V gene is TRBV3-1 (or the pseudogene TRBV3-2), the J gene TRBJ1-6; D gene uncertain. Germline assignment: CDR1 LGHDT and CDR2 YNNKEL (reference sequence). The CDR3 has 16 residues. With 1 base removed from V and 7 bases from J, the gap between germline ends came to 14 bases.

CDR3 sequence: CASSILPGLADYSYNEQFF. The CDR3, as DNA: TGTGCCAGTAGTATACTTCCGGGACTAGCGGATTACTCCTACAATGAGCAGTTCTTC. The genes are TRBV19 and TRBJ2-1, with 11 bases fitting TRBD2. Per germline, CDR1 LNHDA and CDR2 SQIVND (reference sequence). Unmatched junction bases numbered 9, after V lost 2 bases and J lost 0 bases. The CDR3 runs 19 residues.

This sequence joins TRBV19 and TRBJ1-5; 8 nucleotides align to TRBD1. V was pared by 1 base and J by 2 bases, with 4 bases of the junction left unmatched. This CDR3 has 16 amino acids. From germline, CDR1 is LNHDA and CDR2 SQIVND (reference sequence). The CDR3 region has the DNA TGTGCCAGTAGTATAGCCCAGGGGGCCGGCAATCAGCCCCAGCATTTT. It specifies CASSIAQGAGNQPQHF.

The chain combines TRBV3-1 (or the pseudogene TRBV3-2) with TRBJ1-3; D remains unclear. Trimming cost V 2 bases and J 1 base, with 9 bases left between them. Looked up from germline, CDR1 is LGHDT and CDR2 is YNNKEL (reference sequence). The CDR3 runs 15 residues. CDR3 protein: CASSQSGFSGNTIYF. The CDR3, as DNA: TGTGCCAGCAGCCAAAGCGGTTTTTCTGGAAACACCATATATTTT.

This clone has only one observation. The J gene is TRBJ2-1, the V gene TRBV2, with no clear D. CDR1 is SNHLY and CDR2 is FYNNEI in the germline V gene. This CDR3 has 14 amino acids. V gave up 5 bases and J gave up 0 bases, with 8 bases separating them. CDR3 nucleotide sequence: TGTGCCAGCAGTCCACCGGGCTCCTACAATGAGCAGTTCTTC. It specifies CASSPPGSYNEQFF. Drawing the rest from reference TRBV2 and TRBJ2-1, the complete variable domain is EPEVTQTPSHQVTQMGQEVILRCVPISNHLYFYWYRQILGQKVEFLVSFYNNEISEKSEIFDDQFSVERPDGSNFTLKIRSTKLEDSAMYFCASSPPGSYNEQFFGPGTRLTVL.

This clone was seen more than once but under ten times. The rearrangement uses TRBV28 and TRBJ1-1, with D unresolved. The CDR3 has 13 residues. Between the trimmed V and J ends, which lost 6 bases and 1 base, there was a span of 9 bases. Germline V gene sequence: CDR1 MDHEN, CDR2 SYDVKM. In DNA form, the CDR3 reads TGTGCCAGCAGATCCCCTCAGAACACTGAAGCTTTCTTT. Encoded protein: CASRSPQNTEAFF.

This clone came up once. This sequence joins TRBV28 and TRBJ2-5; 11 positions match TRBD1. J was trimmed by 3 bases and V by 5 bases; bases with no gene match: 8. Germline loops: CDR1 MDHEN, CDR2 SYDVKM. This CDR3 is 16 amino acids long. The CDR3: CASSATGTGGEETQYF. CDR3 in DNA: TGTGCCAGCAGTGCCACCGGGACAGGGGGAGAAGAGACCCAGTACTTC.

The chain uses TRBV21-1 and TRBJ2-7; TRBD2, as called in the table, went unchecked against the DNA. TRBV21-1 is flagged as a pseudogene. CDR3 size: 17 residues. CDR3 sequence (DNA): TGTGCCAGCAGCAAAGAGGGGCGACTAGCGGGAGGGTACGAGCAGTACTTC. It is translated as CASSKEGRLAGGYEQYF.

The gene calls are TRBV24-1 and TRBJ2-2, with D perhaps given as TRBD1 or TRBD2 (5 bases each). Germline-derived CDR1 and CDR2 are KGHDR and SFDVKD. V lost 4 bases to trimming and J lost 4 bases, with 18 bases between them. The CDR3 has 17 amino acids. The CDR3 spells CATSDRPGAGLTGELFF. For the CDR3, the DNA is TGTGCCACCAGTGACCGCCCTGGGGCGGGCCTCACCGGGGAGCTGTTTTTT.

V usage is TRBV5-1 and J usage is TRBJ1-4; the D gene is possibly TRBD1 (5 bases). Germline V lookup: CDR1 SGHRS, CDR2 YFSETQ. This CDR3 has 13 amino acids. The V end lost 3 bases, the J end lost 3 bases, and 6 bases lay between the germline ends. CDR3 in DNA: TGCGCCAGCAGCTCGGGGCCTAATGAAAAACTGTTTTTT. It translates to CASSSGPNEKLFF.

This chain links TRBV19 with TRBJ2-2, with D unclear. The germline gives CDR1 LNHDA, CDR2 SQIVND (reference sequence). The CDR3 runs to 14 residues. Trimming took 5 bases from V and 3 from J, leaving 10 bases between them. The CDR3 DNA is TGTGCCAGTAGTCCCCGACACTACACCGGGGAGCTGTTTTTT. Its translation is CASSPRHYTGELFF.

The CDR3 here is CASRDRATKQFF. For the CDR3, the DNA is TGTGCCAGCAGGGACAGGGCGACGAAGCAGTTCTTC. The V gene is TRBV6-5, the J gene TRBJ2-1; 8 bases match TRBD1. The CDR3 runs 12 residues. In germline, CDR1 is MNHEY, CDR2 SVGAGI. J gave up 11 bases and V 6 bases, and 6 bases lay outside the gene matches.

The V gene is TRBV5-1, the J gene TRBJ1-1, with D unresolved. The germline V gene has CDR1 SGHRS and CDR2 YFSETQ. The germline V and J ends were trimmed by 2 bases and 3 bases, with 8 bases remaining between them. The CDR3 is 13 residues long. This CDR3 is CASSLGWDTEAFF. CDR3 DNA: TGCGCCAGCAGCTTAGGGTGGGACACTGAAGCTTTCTTT.

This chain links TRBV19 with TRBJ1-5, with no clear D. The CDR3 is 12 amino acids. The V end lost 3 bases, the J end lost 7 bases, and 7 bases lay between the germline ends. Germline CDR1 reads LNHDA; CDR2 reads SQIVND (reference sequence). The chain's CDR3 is CASSMKGQPQHF. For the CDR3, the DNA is TGTGCCAGTAGTATGAAGGGCCAGCCCCAGCATTTT. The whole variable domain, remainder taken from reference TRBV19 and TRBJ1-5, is DGGITQSPKYLFRKEGQNVTLSCEQNLNHDAMYWYRQDPGQGLRLIYYSQIVNDFQKGDIAEGYSVSREKKESFPLTVTSAQKNPTAFYLCASSMKGQPQHFGDGTRLSIL.

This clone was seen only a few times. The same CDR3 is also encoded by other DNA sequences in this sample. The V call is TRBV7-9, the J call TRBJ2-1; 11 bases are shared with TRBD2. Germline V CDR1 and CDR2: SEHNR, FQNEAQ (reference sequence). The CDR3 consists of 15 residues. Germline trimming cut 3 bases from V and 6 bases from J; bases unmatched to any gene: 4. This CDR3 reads CASSFRTSGRNEQFF. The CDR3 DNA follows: TGTGCCAGCAGCTTCCGGACTAGCGGGCGCAATGAGCAGTTCTTC. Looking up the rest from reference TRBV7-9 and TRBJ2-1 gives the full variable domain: DTGVSQNPRHKITKRGQNVTFRCDPISEHNRLYWYRQTLGQGPEFLTYFQNEAQLEKSRLLSDRFSAERPKGSFSTLEIQRTEQGDSAMYLCASSFRTSGRNEQFFGPGTRLTVL.

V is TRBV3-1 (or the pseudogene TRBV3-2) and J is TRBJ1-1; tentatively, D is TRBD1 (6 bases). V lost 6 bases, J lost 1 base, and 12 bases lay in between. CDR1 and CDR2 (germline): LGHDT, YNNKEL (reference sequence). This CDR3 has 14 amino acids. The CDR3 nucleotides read TGTGCCAGCAGTATCGGGGGCGCGAACACTGAAGCTTTCTTT. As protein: CASSIGGANTEAFF.

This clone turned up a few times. The CDR3 spells CAWSGATLGAFF. DNA for the CDR3: TGTGCCTGGAGTGGGGCCACCCTGGGAGCTTTCTTT. The rearrangement links TRBV30 to TRBJ1-1; D remains ambiguous. Per germline, CDR1 GTSNPN and CDR2 SVGIG (reference sequence). The CDR3 sequence is 12 residues long. With 1 base removed from V and 10 bases from J, the gap between germline ends came to 13 bases.

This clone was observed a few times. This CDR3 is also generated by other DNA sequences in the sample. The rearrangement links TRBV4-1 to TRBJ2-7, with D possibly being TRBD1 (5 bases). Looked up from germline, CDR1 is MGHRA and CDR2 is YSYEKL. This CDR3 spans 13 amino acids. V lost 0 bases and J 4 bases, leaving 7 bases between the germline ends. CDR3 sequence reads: CASSQEAGYEQYF. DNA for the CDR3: TGCGCCAGCAGCCAAGAGGCAGGGTACGAGCAGTACTTC.

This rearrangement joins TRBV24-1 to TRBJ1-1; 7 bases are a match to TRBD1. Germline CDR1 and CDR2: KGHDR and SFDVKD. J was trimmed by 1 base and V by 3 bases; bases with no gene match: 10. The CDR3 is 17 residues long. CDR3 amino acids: CATSDTRKGQTNTEAFF. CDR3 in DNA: TGTGCCACCAGTGATACTAGGAAGGGACAGACGAACACTGAAGCTTTCTTT.

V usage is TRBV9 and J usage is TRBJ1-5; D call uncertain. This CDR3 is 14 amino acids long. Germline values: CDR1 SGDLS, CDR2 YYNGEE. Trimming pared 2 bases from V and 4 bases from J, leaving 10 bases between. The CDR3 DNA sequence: TGTGCCAGCAGCGTTGGTTACGGAAATCAGCCCCAGCATTTT. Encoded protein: CASSVGYGNQPQHF.

DNA for the CDR3: TGTGCCAGCAGCCAACAGGGTTTAACTGAAGCTTTCTTT. This gives the protein CASSQQGLTEAFF. The V call is TRBV14, the J call TRBJ1-1, with TRBD1 as a possible D gene (5 bases). From germline, CDR1 is SGHDN and CDR2 FVKESK. Deletions cut 2 bases from V and 5 bases from J, with 9 bases between. This CDR3 region has 13 residues.

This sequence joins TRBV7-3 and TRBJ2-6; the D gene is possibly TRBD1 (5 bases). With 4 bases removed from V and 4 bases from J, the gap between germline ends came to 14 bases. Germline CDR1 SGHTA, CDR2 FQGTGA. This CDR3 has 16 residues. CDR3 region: CASSSTPGNGANVLTF. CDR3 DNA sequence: TGTGCCAGCAGCTCGACTCCAGGGAACGGGGCCAACGTCCTGACTTTC.

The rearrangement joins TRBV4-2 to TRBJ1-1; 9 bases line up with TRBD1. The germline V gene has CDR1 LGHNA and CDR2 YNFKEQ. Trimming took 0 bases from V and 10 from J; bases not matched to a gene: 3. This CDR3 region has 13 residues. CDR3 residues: CASSQDSDRGAFF. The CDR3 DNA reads TGTGCCAGCAGCCAAGATTCGGACAGGGGAGCTTTCTTT.

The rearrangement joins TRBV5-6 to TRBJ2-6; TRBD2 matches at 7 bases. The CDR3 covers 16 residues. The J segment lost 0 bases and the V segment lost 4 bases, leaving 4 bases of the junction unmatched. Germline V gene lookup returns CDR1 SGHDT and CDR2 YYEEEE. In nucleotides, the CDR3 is TGTGCCAGCAGCGCGGGGGTCCCCTCTGGGGCCAACGTCCTGACTTTC. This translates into CASSAGVPSGANVLTF. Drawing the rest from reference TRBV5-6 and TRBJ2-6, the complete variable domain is DAGVTQSPTHLIKTRGQQVTLRCSPKSGHDTVSWYQQALGQGPQFIFQYYEEEERQRGNFPDRFSGHQFPNYSSELNVNALLLGDSALYLCASSAGVPSGANVLTFGAGSRLTVL.

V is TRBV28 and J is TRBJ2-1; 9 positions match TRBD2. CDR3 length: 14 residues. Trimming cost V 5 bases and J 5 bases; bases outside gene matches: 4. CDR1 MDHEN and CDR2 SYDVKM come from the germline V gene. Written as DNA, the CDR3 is TGTGCCAGCAGTGTGCGGGAGGGCCACAATGAGCAGTTCTTC. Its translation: CASSVREGHNEQFF.

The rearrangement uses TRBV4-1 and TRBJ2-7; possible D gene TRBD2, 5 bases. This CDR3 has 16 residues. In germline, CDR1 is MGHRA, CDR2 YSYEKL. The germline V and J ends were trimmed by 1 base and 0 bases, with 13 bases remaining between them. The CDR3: CASSQGNLEDSYEQYF. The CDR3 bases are TGCGCCAGCAGCCAAGGGAACTTGGAGGACTCCTACGAGCAGTACTTC.

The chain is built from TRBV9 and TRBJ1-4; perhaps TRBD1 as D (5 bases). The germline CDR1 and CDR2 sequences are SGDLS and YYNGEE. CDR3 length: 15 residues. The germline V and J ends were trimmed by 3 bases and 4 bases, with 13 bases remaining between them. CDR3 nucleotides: TGTGCCAGCAGCGCGAGTGGGGCTTTTAATGAAAAACTGTTTTTT. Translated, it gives CASSASGAFNEKLFF. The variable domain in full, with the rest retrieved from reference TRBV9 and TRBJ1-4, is DSGVTQTPKHLITATGQRVTLRCSPRSGDLSVYWYQQSLDQGLQFLIQYYNGEERAKGNILERFSAQQFPDLHSELNLSSLELGDSALYFCASSASGAFNEKLFFGSGTQLSVL.

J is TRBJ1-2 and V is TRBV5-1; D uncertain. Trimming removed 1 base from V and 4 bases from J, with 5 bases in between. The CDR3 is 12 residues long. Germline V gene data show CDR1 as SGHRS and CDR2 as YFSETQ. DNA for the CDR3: TGCGCCAGCAGCTTGAACAGCTATGGCTACACCTTC. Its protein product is CASSLNSYGYTF.

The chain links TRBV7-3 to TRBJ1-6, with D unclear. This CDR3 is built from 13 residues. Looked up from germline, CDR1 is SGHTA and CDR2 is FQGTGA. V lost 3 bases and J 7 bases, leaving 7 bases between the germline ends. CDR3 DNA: TGTGCCAGCAGCTTCGACCTCAATTCACCCCTCCACTTT. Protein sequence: CASSFDLNSPLHF.

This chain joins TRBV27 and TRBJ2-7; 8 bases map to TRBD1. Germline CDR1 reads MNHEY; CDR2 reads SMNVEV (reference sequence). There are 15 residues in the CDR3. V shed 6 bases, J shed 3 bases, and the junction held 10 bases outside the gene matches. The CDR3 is CASRINRDRLYEQYF. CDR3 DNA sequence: TGTGCCAGCAGGATTAACCGGGACAGGCTCTACGAGCAGTACTTC.